This passage covers 25 T cell receptor beta chains from one sample sequenced in a study of T cells in Graves' hyperthyroidism and ophthalmopathy. TCR beta CDR3 region amplification was performed from RNA transcripts. HTBI primers were the set used in a first-round RT-PCR of the TCR CDR3. Via MiXCR, TCRdb re-called the multiplex PCR reads, giving one row per CDR3 protein. The sample carries 660,000 or so distinct CDR3 sequences, about a fifth recorded once. Sequencing was performed on blood. The receptors were sampled from a man younger than 40 with Graves' ophthalmopathy.

This clonotype was seen only a few times. The V and J genes are TRBV7-8 and TRBJ2-2, with D uncertain. The CDR3 extends over 14 amino acids. V gave up 0 bases and J gave up 6 bases, with 8 bases separating them. CDR1 is SGHVS and CDR2 is FQNEAQ in the germline V gene. In nucleotides, the CDR3 is TGTGCCAGCAGCTTAGCGGGATCTGCCGGGGAGCTGTTTTTT. Translating gives CASSLAGSAGELFF.

This clonotype appeared a few times. The rearrangement uses TRBV2 and TRBJ1-5, with D uncertain. Germline V gene lookup returns CDR1 SNHLY and CDR2 FYNNEI. V lost 1 base to trimming and J lost 0 bases, with 7 bases between them. The CDR3 length is 15 residues. The CDR3 protein is CASSEVAYSNQPQHF. DNA of the CDR3: TGTGCCAGCAGTGAAGTTGCATATAGCAATCAGCCCCAGCATTTT. The whole variable domain, filled in from reference TRBV2 and TRBJ1-5, reads EPEVTQTPSHQVTQMGQEVILRCVPISNHLYFYWYRQILGQKVEFLVSFYNNEISEKSEIFDDQFSVERPDGSNFTLKIRSTKLEDSAMYFCASSEVAYSNQPQHFGDGTRLSIL.

This chain links TRBV4-1 with TRBJ2-7; TRBD2 agrees at 11 bases. The germline V gene encodes CDR1 MGHRA and CDR2 YSYEKL. CDR3 length: 16 residues. Germline trimming cut 3 bases from V and 3 bases from J; bases unmatched to any gene: 7. The CDR3 region is CASSQIAGGLNYEQYF. The CDR3 DNA is TGCGCCAGCAGCCAGATAGCGGGAGGGTTAAACTACGAGCAGTACTTC.

This clonotype occurred many times. V and J are TRBV28 and TRBJ2-3; D is unresolved. The CDR3 runs to 16 residues. Trimming stripped 7 bases from V and 1 base from J, with 18 bases between. Germline V CDR1 and CDR2: MDHEN, SYDVKM. CDR3 nucleotides: TGTGCCAGCAACCCGCCGTCCATTTTGGGCACAGATACGCAGTATTTT. Translation: CASNPPSILGTDTQYF.

This chain uses TRBV6-2 or TRBV6-3 with TRBJ2-5, with 10 bases that match TRBD1. The CDR3 spans 15 residues. Losses at the gene ends were 5 bases for V and 4 bases for J; bases not matched to a gene: 7. Germline CDR1 reads MNHEY; CDR2 reads SVGEGT. CDR3 loop: CASSKHRQGAETQYF. The CDR3 DNA follows: TGTGCCAGCAGTAAACATCGACAGGGGGCAGAGACCCAGTACTTC.

The genes are TRBV5-1 and TRBJ2-1, with 9 bases that match TRBD1. With 3 bases clipped from V and 8 bases from J, the junction kept 6 bases outside the gene matches. The CDR3 totals 14 residues. Looked up from germline, CDR1 is SGHRS and CDR2 is YFSETQ. The CDR3 protein is CASSSGQGNYEQFF. CDR3 coding DNA: TGCGCCAGCAGCTCGGGACAGGGAAATTATGAGCAGTTCTTC.

A few counts support this clonotype. This chain connects TRBV2 to TRBJ1-1; a weak D match, TRBD1 (6 bases). The CDR3 is 13 amino acids. V lost 7 bases, J lost 5 bases, and 14 bases lay in between. Looked up from germline, CDR1 is SNHLY and CDR2 is FYNNEI. The CDR3 DNA reads as TGTGCCAGCATGAGGGGGGGGAGGACTGAAGCTTTCTTT. Translation: CASMRGGRTEAFF.

This clonotype was seen ten or more times. The J gene is TRBJ2-1, the V gene TRBV14; 13 bases agree with TRBD2. From germline, CDR1 is SGHDN and CDR2 FVKESK. CDR3 length equals 14 residues. V lost 4 bases, J lost 10 bases, and 4 bases stayed unmatched. The CDR3 reads CASSRLAGGGEQFF. The CDR3 region has the DNA TGTGCCAGCAGCCGACTAGCGGGGGGAGGAGAGCAGTTCTTC.

This clonotype was detected a few times. The chain uses TRBV9 and TRBJ2-2; D not certain. V was trimmed by 4 bases and J by 3 bases, leaving 10 bases between them. CDR3 length: 14 amino acids. From germline, CDR1 is SGDLS and CDR2 YYNGEE. Here the CDR3 reads CASSPSYYTGELFF. The CDR3 DNA reads TGTGCCAGCAGCCCCAGTTACTACACCGGGGAGCTGTTTTTT.

The V gene is TRBV5-8, the J gene TRBJ1-1; D uncertain. The CDR3 sequence is 15 residues long. V was shortened by 1 base and J by 0 bases, with 10 bases between the two germline ends. Germline V lookup: CDR1 SGHTS, CDR2 YDEGEE. The CDR3 region has the DNA TGTGCCAGCAGCTTGTTGGCACACATGAACACTGAAGCTTTCTTT. Its protein product is CASSLLAHMNTEAFF.

A few counts support this clonotype. The J gene is TRBJ1-4, the V gene TRBV30; D is unresolved. The CDR3 is 14 amino acids. V was clipped by 0 bases and J by 7 bases, with 12 bases between them. Germline lookup yields CDR1 GTSNPN and CDR2 SVGIG (reference sequence). CDR3 region: CAWSVRLIGEKLFF. Here the CDR3 DNA reads TGTGCCTGGAGTGTACGACTGATCGGTGAAAAACTGTTTTTT.

This clonotype was counted between two and nine times. The chain uses TRBV20-1 and TRBJ2-1; D is unclear. CDR3 length equals 12 residues. The V gene lost 6 bases and the J gene lost 5 bases, with 11 bases spanning the gap. Germline V gene lookup returns CDR1 DFQATT and CDR2 SNEGSKA (reference sequence). The CDR3 DNA is TGCAGTGCCCTACTTCCTCACAATGAGCAGTTCTTC. This translates into CSALLPHNEQFF.

This clonotype showed up just a few times. The chain has TRBV6-1 and TRBJ1-1, with D unresolved. Germline CDR1 and CDR2: MNHNS and SASEGT. The length of the CDR3 is 12 residues. Trimming took 10 bases from V and 2 from J, leaving 11 bases between them. In DNA form, the CDR3 reads TGTGCCACCAGGATACAAAACACTGAAGCTTTCTTT. Amino acid sequence: CATRIQNTEAFF.

This rearrangement joins TRBV13 to TRBJ2-6; 14 positions match TRBD2. The CDR3 covers 18 residues. CDR1 and CDR2 from the germline V gene are PRHDT and FYEKMQ (reference sequence). After removal of 7 bases from V and 1 base from J, the junction contained 6 bases not matched to a gene. The CDR3 nucleotides are TGTGCCAGCACCGACGGACTAGCGGGAGGTTCTGGGGCCAACGTCCTGACTTTC. It translates to CASTDGLAGGSGANVLTF. Supplemented by reference TRBV13 and TRBJ2-6, the full variable domain reads AAGVIQSPRHLIKEKRETATLKCYPIPRHDTVYWYQQGPGQDPQFLISFYEKMQSDKGSIPDRFSAQQFSDYHSELNMSSLELGDSALYFCASTDGLAGGSGANVLTFGAGSRLTVL.

Concerning this clonotype itself: Possible read error: a much larger clone is one base away. The chain links TRBV7-2 to TRBJ1-2; D gene uncertain. Germline V gene data show CDR1 as SGHTA and CDR2 as FQGNSA. The CDR3 loop spans 12 amino acids. CDR3 sequence (DNA): TGTGTCAGCAGCTTAGAGGCAGATGGCTACACCTTC. Translation gives CVSSLEADGYTF. The full variable domain, in which reference TRBV7-2 and TRBJ1-2 provide the parts outside the CDR3, is GAGVSQSPSNKVTEKGKDVELRCDPISGHTALYWYRQSLGQGLEFLIYFQGNSAPDKSGLPSDRFSAERTGGSVSTLTIQRTQQEDSAVYLCVSSLEADGYTFGSGTRLTVV.

This clonotype was observed a few times. The chain couples TRBV12-3 or TRBV12-4 to TRBJ2-4; 9 bases line up with TRBD1. This CDR3 contains 14 residues. The V gene end was trimmed by 6 bases and the J gene end by 7 bases; junction bases not matched to a gene: 7. CDR3 sequence (DNA): TGTGCCAGCAGCCATGGACAGGGGAGGAACATTCAGTACTTC. It yields the protein CASSHGQGRNIQYF.

This clonotype has more than one count but fewer than ten. The rearrangement links TRBV7-2 to TRBJ2-1; D might be TRBD1 (6 bases). The CDR3 loop spans 15 amino acids. Between the trimmed V and J ends, which lost 5 bases and 0 bases, there was a span of 11 bases. CDR1 and CDR2 (germline): SGHTA, FQGNSA. For the CDR3, the DNA is TGTGCCAGCAGCCCCGGACAGATCTCCTACAATGAGCAGTTCTTC. Translating it yields CASSPGQISYNEQFF.

This clonotype was detected a few times. J is TRBJ2-1 and V is TRBV20-1; the D gene is possibly TRBD2 (5 bases). V lost 6 bases and J lost 8, with 11 bases in between. CDR3 size: 11 residues. From germline, CDR1 is DFQATT and CDR2 SNEGSKA (reference sequence). CDR3 sequence: CSATTRDEQFF. The CDR3 bases are TGCAGTGCCACAACTAGGGATGAGCAGTTCTTC.

V and J are TRBV12-5 and TRBJ1-2; unclear D gene. Germline V gives CDR1 LGHNT, CDR2 FRNRAP. V was clipped by 2 bases and J by 8 bases, with 12 bases between them. This CDR3 region has 13 residues. CDR3 bases: TGTGCTAGTGGTTTGCCACCTCAGGAAGGCTACACCTTC. Amino acids: CASGLPPQEGYTF.

This clonotype was seen many times. The rearrangement uses TRBV6-1 and TRBJ1-1; unclear D gene. V lost 7 bases and J 0 bases, leaving 9 bases between the germline ends. CDR3 length: 13 residues. Per germline, CDR1 MNHNS and CDR2 SASEGT. The CDR3 region is CASTLWLNTEAFF. The CDR3 DNA reads as TGTGCCAGCACTCTATGGCTGAACACTGAAGCTTTCTTT.

J is TRBJ2-3 and V is TRBV10-3; a weak D match, TRBD1 (5 bases). The CDR3 runs to 12 residues. Germline V gene data show CDR1 as ENHRY and CDR2 as SYGVKD. CDR3 region: CAIQGETDTQYF. The CDR3 nucleotides read TGTGCGATCCAAGGGGAAACAGATACGCAGTATTTT.

At least ten counts were recorded for this clonotype. The genes are TRBV2 and TRBJ2-7; unclear D gene. Trimming took 2 bases from V and 3 from J, leaving 2 bases between them. Germline V gene sequence: CDR1 SNHLY, CDR2 FYNNEI. This CDR3 has 11 residues. CDR3 in DNA: TGTGCCAGCAGTGAAAACTACGAGCAGTACTTC. Translation: CASSENYEQYF.

This clonotype was seen more than once but under ten times. V usage is TRBV14 and J usage is TRBJ1-1, with TRBD1 as a possible D gene (5 bases). CDR1 and CDR2 from the germline V gene are SGHDN and FVKESK. The V gene lost 2 bases and the J gene lost 4 bases, with 17 bases spanning the gap. CDR3 length: 16 residues. DNA for the CDR3: TGTGCCAGCAGCCAAAGGTGGTGGGCGGGGCTCACTGAAGCTTTCTTT. It encodes CASSQRWWAGLTEAFF. Using reference TRBV14 and TRBJ1-1 for the parts outside the CDR3, the full variable domain is EAGVTQFPSHSVIEKGQTVTLRCDPISGHDNLYWYRRVMGKEIKFLLHFVKESKQDESGMPNNRFLAERTGGTYSTLKVQPAELEDSGVYFCASSQRWWAGLTEAFFGQGTRLTVV.

Points on this clonotype: Relative to the germline gene, one junction end is altered; a read error may explain this. The rearrangement links TRBV11-2 to TRBJ2-1, with TRBD2 identical over 10 bases. CDR1 is SGHAT and CDR2 is FQNNGV in the germline V gene. The CDR3 length is 16 residues. As DNA, the CDR3 is TGCGCCAGCAGCTTAAACACTAGCGGGGCCTACAATGAGCAGTTCTTC. This sequence encodes CASSLNTSGAYNEQFF.

The gene calls are TRBV19 and TRBJ2-2; D remains ambiguous. CDR3 length: 14 amino acids. V was trimmed by 3 bases and J by 4 bases, leaving 9 bases between them. The V gene's germline CDR1 is LNHDA and CDR2 SQIVND (reference sequence). DNA of the CDR3: TGTGCCAGTAGTATCGAGACAACCACCGGGGAGCTGTTTTTT. Its protein is CASSIETTTGELFF.